This TCR beta chain was profiled in a study of cytomegalovirus exposure and HLA in healthy donors. 13 Jbeta primers and 60 Vbeta primers were used for the PCR. Only in-frame clones appear in the TCRdb table, and some are missing; sequencing was by immunoSEQ multiplex PCR. There are some 200,000 clones in the sample; roughly 77% occur only once, and around 0.38% lies in the top ten. Notes on the study in general: The Asian-associated ancestry cluster reportedly had fewer N-insertions than the 666-donor mean in a later analysis. A further, later analysis showed that HLA-associated TCR beta chains (compared with equally common others) were more clonally expanded.

With respect to this clone: Its antigen is not known.

V dropped 4 bases and J dropped 5; count of bases not matched to a gene: 5. The CDR3 covers 14 residues. Germline CDR1 MNHNY, CDR2 SVGAGI (reference sequence). V and J are TRBV6-6 and TRBJ1-2, with 9 bases that match TRBD1. Specimen: PBMCs. This receptor was taken from a male donor in good health and CMV-seropositive. In nucleotides, the CDR3 is TGTGCCAGCAGTTGGGACAGGGAGAGGTATGGCTACACCTTC. Translated, it gives CASSWDRERYGYTF.